These T cell receptor beta chains were read from a single sample in a study of post-analysis software for immune sequencing data. Each CDR3 protein is one row after TCRdb ran MiXCR on the PCR reads. The sample has 650,000 to 850,000 distinct CDR3 sequences, around 53% seen once; the top ten hold approximately 4.5%. Material for sequencing was blood. The receptors were gathered from a girl aged 10 to 17 with multiple sclerosis. The CDR3 runs from the conserved cysteine through the conserved F or W. The D gene is left open where the match is weak. Clone sizes are given selectively: once, few, many, or a class where the clone is expanded.

clone size: once; D gene: -; J gene: TRBJ2-1; V gene: TRBV3-1; CDR3 DNA: TGTGCCAGCAGCTCCCGGGACACTAACTCCTACAATGAGCAGTTCTTC; CDR3 protein: CASSSRDTNSYNEQFF
clone size: few; D gene: TRBD1; J gene: TRBJ2-3; V gene: TRBV20-1; CDR3 DNA: TGCAGTGCTAGGAGGGGGCGACTTACAGATACGCAGTATTTT; CDR3 protein: CSARRGRLTDTQYF
clone size: -; D gene: -; J gene: TRBJ1-1; V gene: TRBV5-6; CDR3 DNA: TGTGCCAGCAGCCCTGGAAGGGATTTGAACACTGAAGCTTTCTTT; CDR3 protein: CASSPGRDLNTEAFF
clone size: -; D gene: TRBD2; J gene: TRBJ2-1; V gene: TRBV29-1; CDR3 DNA: TGCAGCGTCGTAGGACTAGGAGGCCCCTACAATGAGCAGTTCTTC; CDR3 protein: CSVVGLGGPYNEQFF
clone size: -; D gene: TRBD2; J gene: TRBJ2-1; V gene: TRBV7-8; CDR3 DNA: TGTGCCAGCAGCCCCGGGGTCCTAGCGGGGTTCAATGAGCAGTTCTTC; CDR3 protein: CASSPGVLAGFNEQFF
clone size: -; D gene: -; J gene: TRBJ1-6; V gene: TRBV25-1; CDR3 DNA: TGTGCCAGCAGGGCCTTCAAGGCCTATTCACCCCTCCACTTT; CDR3 protein: CASRAFKAYSPLHF
clone size: few; D gene: -; J gene: TRBJ1-2; V gene: TRBV7-3; CDR3 DNA: TGTGCCAGCAGCCTTAATGAGGGACGGGGCTATGGCTACACCTTC; CDR3 protein: CASSLNEGRGYGYTF
clone size: few; D gene: -; J gene: TRBJ2-2; V gene: TRBV20-1; CDR3 DNA: TGCAGTGCTAGAGCCTCCATATCGAACACCGGGGAGCTGTTTTTT; CDR3 protein: CSARASISNTGELFF
clone size: -; D gene: -; J gene: TRBJ2-7; V gene: TRBV2; CDR3 DNA: TGTGCCAGCAGCAACCCCGGGACAACCTACGAGCAGTACTTC; CDR3 protein: CASSNPGTTYEQYF
clone size: -; D gene: -; J gene: TRBJ1-1; V gene: TRBV10-3; CDR3 DNA: TGTGCCATCAGTGGGGCGAAGAACACTGAAGCTTTCTTT; CDR3 protein: CAISGAKNTEAFF
clone size: -; D gene: -; J gene: TRBJ2-7; V gene: TRBV20-1; CDR3 DNA: TGCAGTGCTCCCGGGGGGCAGGGATCCAACGAGCAGTACTTC; CDR3 protein: CSAPGGQGSNEQYF
clone size: few; D gene: TRBD2; J gene: TRBJ2-5; V gene: TRBV10-3; CDR3 DNA: TGTGCCATCAGTGAGGTGCTAGCGGGGTCCGGGTACCAAGAGACCCAGTACTTC; CDR3 protein: CAISEVLAGSGYQETQYF
clone size: -; D gene: -; J gene: TRBJ1-2; V gene: TRBV20-1; CDR3 DNA: TGCAGGGCTAGAAGGCCTAACTATGGCTACACCTTC; CDR3 protein: CRARRPNYGYTF
clone size: -; D gene: TRBD2; J gene: TRBJ2-3; V gene: TRBV29-1; CDR3 DNA: TGCAGCGTTGCGGGGGGGAGAGCAGATACGCAGTATTTT; CDR3 protein: CSVAGGRADTQYF
clone size: many; D gene: -; J gene: TRBJ1-2; V gene: TRBV5-5; CDR3 DNA: TGTGCCAGCAGCCCTAGCTCGGGCAGGGCTGTTGACTATGGCTACACCTTC; CDR3 protein: CASSPSSGRAVDYGYTF
clone size: once; D gene: TRBD2; J gene: TRBJ2-7; V gene: TRBV4-1; CDR3 DNA: TGCGCCAGCAGCCAAGTCGGACTAGCGGGAGTCTACGAGCAGTACTTC; CDR3 protein: CASSQVGLAGVYEQYF
clone size: few; D gene: TRBD1; J gene: TRBJ2-1; V gene: TRBV7-9; CDR3 DNA: TGTGCCAGCAGCGCGGGACAGGGGGCCGACAATGAGCAGTTCTTC; CDR3 protein: CASSAGQGADNEQFF
clone size: -; D gene: -; J gene: TRBJ1-2; V gene: TRBV5-6; CDR3 DNA: TGTGCCAGCAGCTGGGAACCACGGAGGGGTGCTGGCTACACCTTC; CDR3 protein: CASSWEPRRGAGYTF
clone size: -; D gene: TRBD1; J gene: TRBJ1-2; V gene: TRBV20-1; CDR3 DNA: TGCAGTGCTAGGACAGGGGGCATCTATGGCTACACCTTC; CDR3 protein: CSARTGGIYGYTF
clone size: once; D gene: -; J gene: TRBJ2-7; V gene: TRBV12-3/TRBV12-4; CDR3 DNA: TGTGCCAGCAGTTTGCCCACCGACGAGCAGTACTTC; CDR3 protein: CASSLPTDEQYF
clone size: -; D gene: -; J gene: TRBJ2-1; V gene: TRBV3-1; CDR3 DNA: TGTGCCAGCAGCCATCCTTCTCTAGGAAGTGGGTCCCTGAATGAGCAGTTCTTC; CDR3 protein: CASSHPSLGSGSLNEQFF
clone size: -; D gene: TRBD1; J gene: TRBJ2-7; V gene: TRBV7-9; CDR3 DNA: TGTGCCAGCAGCCCCGCGGACAGGGGGCGGCCGCCGAACATCTACGAGCAGTACTTC; CDR3 protein: CASSPADRGRPPNIYEQYF
clone size: -; D gene: TRBD1; J gene: TRBJ2-1; V gene: TRBV29-1; CDR3 DNA: TGCAGCGTTGAAGATCGTGGGACAGGGTACAATGAGCAGTTCTTC; CDR3 protein: CSVEDRGTGYNEQFF
clone size: few; D gene: -; J gene: TRBJ2-7; V gene: TRBV29-1; CDR3 DNA: TGCAGCGTTGTCGGTGCGGACTACGAGCAGTACTTC; CDR3 protein: CSVVGADYEQYF
clone size: few; D gene: TRBD1; J gene: TRBJ2-1; V gene: TRBV5-1; CDR3 DNA: TGCGCCAGCAGCGGCCCGGGACAGGGAAAAAAGTCCTACAATGAGCAGTTCTTC; CDR3 protein: CASSGPGQGKKSYNEQFF
clone size: once; D gene: -; J gene: TRBJ2-7; V gene: TRBV5-1; CDR3 DNA: TGCGCCAGCAGCTGGGGAAGGGACAAATCCGAGCAGTACTTC; CDR3 protein: CASSWGRDKSEQYF
clone size: -; D gene: TRBD1; J gene: TRBJ1-2; V gene: TRBV5-1; CDR3 DNA: TGCGCCAGCAGCTTGGGAGACAGGGGGGGAAACTATGGCTACACCTTC; CDR3 protein: CASSLGDRGGNYGYTF
clone size: -; D gene: TRBD2; J gene: TRBJ2-7; V gene: TRBV5-5; CDR3 DNA: TGTGCCAGCAGCTCGTTACCAGCGGGGGCCCCCGATGGATCCTACGAGCAGTACTTC; CDR3 protein: CASSSLPAGAPDGSYEQYF
clone size: -; D gene: -; J gene: TRBJ1-4; V gene: TRBV3-1; CDR3 DNA: TGTGCCAGCAGCCAAGCGGCCGGGAAGTACGGTGAAAAACTGTTTTTT; CDR3 protein: CASSQAAGKYGEKLFF
clone size: once; D gene: -; J gene: TRBJ1-1; V gene: TRBV25-1; CDR3 DNA: TGTGCCAGCAGTCCAGAGGCGGGGCGCGACACTGAAGCTTTCTTT; CDR3 protein: CASSPEAGRDTEAFF
clone size: once; D gene: -; J gene: TRBJ2-3; V gene: TRBV20-1; CDR3 DNA: TGCAGTGCTCCTCGTACAGCGGCAGATACGCAGTATTTT; CDR3 protein: CSAPRTAADTQYF
clone size: -; D gene: -; J gene: TRBJ1-5; V gene: TRBV30; CDR3 DNA: TGTGCCTGGAGCCTGGACAGCGCCAATCAGCCCCAGCATTTT; CDR3 protein: CAWSLDSANQPQHF
clone size: -; D gene: TRBD2; J gene: TRBJ2-5; V gene: TRBV12-3/TRBV12-4; CDR3 DNA: TGTGCCAGCAGTTTCGGGGCGGGAGCCTTGGAGACCCAGTACTTC; CDR3 protein: CASSFGAGALETQYF
clone size: few; D gene: -; J gene: TRBJ1-1; V gene: TRBV5-1; CDR3 DNA: TGCGCCAGCAGCTCGACCAATCAGGAGACTGAAGCTTTCTTT; CDR3 protein: CASSSTNQETEAFF
clone size: few; D gene: -; J gene: TRBJ2-1; V gene: TRBV25-1; CDR3 DNA: TGTGCCAGCAGTTCTCCTGAAACATTTGGGGGGAGATCTTACAATGAGCAGTTCTTC; CDR3 protein: CASSSPETFGGRSYNEQFF
clone size: -; D gene: -; J gene: TRBJ1-2; V gene: TRBV29-1; CDR3 DNA: TGCAGCGTTGTTAAGGGGCCCTATGGCTACACCTTC; CDR3 protein: CSVVKGPYGYTF
clone size: -; D gene: -; J gene: TRBJ1-5; V gene: TRBV6-2/TRBV6-3; CDR3 DNA: TGTGCCAGCAACTATCAGCCCCAGCATTTT; CDR3 protein: CASNYQPQHF
clone size: few; D gene: -; J gene: TRBJ1-6; V gene: TRBV6-5; CDR3 DNA: TGTGCCAGCAGTTATCAAGCAGGGTGGGAGTCACCCCTCCACTTT; CDR3 protein: CASSYQAGWESPLHF
clone size: -; D gene: TRBD1; J gene: TRBJ1-5; V gene: TRBV20-1; CDR3 DNA: TGCAGTGCTAGAGACGACAGGGGCAATCAGCCCCAGCATTTT; CDR3 protein: CSARDDRGNQPQHF
clone size: few; D gene: TRBD2; J gene: TRBJ2-7; V gene: TRBV20-1; CDR3 DNA: TGCAGTGCTTTGGGGAGGGAGATCTCCTACGAGCAGTACTTC; CDR3 protein: CSALGREISYEQYF